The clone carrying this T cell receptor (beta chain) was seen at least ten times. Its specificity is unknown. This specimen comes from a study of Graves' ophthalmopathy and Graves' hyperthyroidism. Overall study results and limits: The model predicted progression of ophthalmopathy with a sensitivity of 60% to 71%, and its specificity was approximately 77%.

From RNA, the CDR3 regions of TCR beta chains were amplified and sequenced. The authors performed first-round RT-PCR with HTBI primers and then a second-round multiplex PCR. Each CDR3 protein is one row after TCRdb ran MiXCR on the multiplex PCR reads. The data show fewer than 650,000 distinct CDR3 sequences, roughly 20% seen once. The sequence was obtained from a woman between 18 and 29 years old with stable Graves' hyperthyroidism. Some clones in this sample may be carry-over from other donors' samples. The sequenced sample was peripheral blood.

The DNA for the CDR3 is TGTGCCAGCAGTTATTCAGGGCCCGGGACAGGGGCCCACGAGCAGTACTTC. This translates into CASSYSGPGTGAHEQYF. The chain couples TRBV6-5 to TRBJ2-7; 10 positions match TRBD1. CDR1 MNHEY and CDR2 SVGAGI come from the germline V gene. The CDR3 totals 17 residues. The V segment lost 3 bases and the J segment 5 bases; nucleotides outside the gene matches: 13.